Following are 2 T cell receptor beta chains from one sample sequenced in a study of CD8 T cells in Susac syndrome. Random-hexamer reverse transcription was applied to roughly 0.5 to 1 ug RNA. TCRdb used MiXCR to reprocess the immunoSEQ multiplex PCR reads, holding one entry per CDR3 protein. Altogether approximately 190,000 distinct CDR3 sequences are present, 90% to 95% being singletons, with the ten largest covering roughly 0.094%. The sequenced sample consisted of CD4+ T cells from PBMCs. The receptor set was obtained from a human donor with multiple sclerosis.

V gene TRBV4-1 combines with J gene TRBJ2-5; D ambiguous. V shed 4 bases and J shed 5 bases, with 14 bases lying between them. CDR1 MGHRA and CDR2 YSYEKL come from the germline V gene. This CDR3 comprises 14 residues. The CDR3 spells CASSPTSPGETQYF. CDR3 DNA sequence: TGCGCCAGCAGCCCTACGAGCCCCGGGGAGACCCAGTACTTC.

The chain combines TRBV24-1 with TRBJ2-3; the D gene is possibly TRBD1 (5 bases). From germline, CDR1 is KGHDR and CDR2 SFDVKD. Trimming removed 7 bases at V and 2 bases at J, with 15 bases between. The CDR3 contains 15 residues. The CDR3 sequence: CATSPGALDTDTQYF. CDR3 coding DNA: TGTGCCACCAGCCCTGGGGCCCTTGACACAGATACGCAGTATTTT.